This entry lists 5 T cell receptor beta chains sequenced from one sample in a study of radiotherapy plus CTLA-4 blockade in lung cancer. Produced via immunoSEQ multiplex PCR; TCRdb's table is partial and in-frame only. The table includes roughly 93,000 clones, 75% to 90% detected once. The input for sequencing was peripheral blood, taken from a patient treated with radiotherapy plus ipilimumab. These receptors all come from a human donor with non-small cell lung cancer who had a partial response to radiotherapy plus ipilimumab.

The CDR3 bases are TGTGCCAGCAGTAAAGAGGGGGCCTACGAGCAGTACTTC. It yields the protein CASSKEGAYEQYF. The gene calls are TRBV27 and TRBJ2-7; the D gene is possibly TRBD1 (6 bases). This CDR3 is 13 amino acids long. The V end lost 5 bases, the J end lost 2 bases, and 10 bases lay between the germline ends. Germline CDR1 is MNHEY and CDR2 is SMNVEV (reference sequence).

Only one count was recorded for this clone. V usage is TRBV27 and J usage is TRBJ2-1; the match to TRBD2 covers 9 bases. Per germline, CDR1 MNHEY and CDR2 SMNVEV (reference sequence). The CDR3 is 14 residues long. Trimming cost V 3 bases and J 4 bases; bases outside gene matches: 1. The CDR3 DNA sequence: TGTGCCAGCAGTTTTAGCGGGAGTTACAATGAGCAGTTCTTC. Translated, it gives CASSFSGSYNEQFF.

The chain has TRBV4-1 and TRBJ2-3; 8 bases line up with TRBD2. This CDR3 spans 18 amino acids. With V trimmed by 4 bases and J by 1 base, 13 bases remained unmatched. The germline V gene has CDR1 MGHRA and CDR2 YSYEKL. CDR3 nucleotides: TGCGCCAGCAGCCGAGGGGGGGCCAGCGGGAGACGCACAGATACGCAGTATTTT. It is translated as CASSRGGASGRRTDTQYF.

This clone was picked up a small number of times. The chain is built from TRBV7-3 and TRBJ1-2; TRBD1 matches 10 bases. This CDR3 region has 15 residues. V was clipped by 6 bases and J by 3 bases; unmatched bases: 7. The germline CDR1 and CDR2 sequences are SGHTA and FQGTGA. The DNA for the CDR3 is TGTGCCAGCAGTGGCCCCGGGACAGGGGACTATGGCTACACCTTC. Amino acids: CASSGPGTGDYGYTF. Variable domain in full (rest from reference TRBV7-3 and TRBJ1-2): GAGVSQTPSNKVTEKGKYVELRCDPISGHTALYWYRQSLGQGPEFLIYFQGTGAADDSGLPNDRFFAVRPEGSVSTLKIQRTERGDSAVYLCASSGPGTGDYGYTFGSGTRLTVV.

This chain connects TRBV30 to TRBJ2-3, with 15 positions matching TRBD2. This CDR3 is 16 amino acids long. CDR1 is GTSNPN and CDR2 is SVGIG in the germline V gene (reference sequence). The V segment lost 2 bases and the J segment 3 bases; nucleotides outside the gene matches: 3. CDR3 nucleotide sequence: TGTGCCTGGAGTATCGGACTAGCGGGAGGGACAGATACGCAGTATTTT. Amino acid sequence: CAWSIGLAGGTDTQYF.